The clone carrying this TCR beta chain was seen just once. Its antigen is unknown. The data stem from a study of OX40 agonist ivuxolimab in advanced cancers. Study summary: All patients had ivuxolimab intravenously every 2 weeks at 0.01 to 10 mg/kg. A mean age of roughly 60 years, range about 23 to 80, was recorded, and roughly 80% were male. Partial responses were recorded for three patients, including one with hepatocellular carcinoma and two with cutaneous melanoma. Regarding the study as a whole: Expanded peripheral T cell antigen specificity was not determined.

Produced via immunoSEQ multiplex PCR; TCRdb's table is partial and in-frame only. The table has about 83,000 clones, about 88% seen once. The CDR3 consists of 16 residues. With 4 bases clipped from V and 6 bases from J, the junction kept 10 bases outside the gene matches. Germline lookup yields CDR1 SEHNR and CDR2 FQNEAQ (reference sequence). The sample consisted of CD4+ or CD8+ T cells sorted from blood, taken in a trial of the OX40 agonist ivuxolimab. The sequence came from an adult with an advanced solid tumor such as melanoma, head and neck, liver or kidney cancer. The chain carries TRBV7-9 and TRBJ1-4, with TRBD1 identical over 8 bases. As DNA, the CDR3 is TGTGCCAGCAGCTCATCGAGTCAGGGGGCGGATGAAAAACTGTTTTTT. It encodes CASSSSSQGADEKLFF.